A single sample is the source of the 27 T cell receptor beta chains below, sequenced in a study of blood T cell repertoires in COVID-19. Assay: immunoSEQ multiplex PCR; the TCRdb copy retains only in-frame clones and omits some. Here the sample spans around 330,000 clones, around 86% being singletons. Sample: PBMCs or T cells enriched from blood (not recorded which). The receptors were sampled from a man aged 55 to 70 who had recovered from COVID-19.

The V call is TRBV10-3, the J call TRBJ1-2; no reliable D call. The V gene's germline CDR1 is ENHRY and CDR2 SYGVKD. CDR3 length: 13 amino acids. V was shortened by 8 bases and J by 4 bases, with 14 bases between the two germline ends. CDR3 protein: CAIGAGSGYGYTF. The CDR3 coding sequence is TGTGCCATCGGCGCGGGGTCCGGCTATGGCTACACCTTC.

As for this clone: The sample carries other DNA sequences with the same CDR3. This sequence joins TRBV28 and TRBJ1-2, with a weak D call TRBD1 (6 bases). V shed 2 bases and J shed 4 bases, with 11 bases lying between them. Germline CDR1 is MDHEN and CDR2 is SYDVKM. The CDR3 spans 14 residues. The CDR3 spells CASSLSRGSYGYTF. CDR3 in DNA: TGTGCCAGCAGTTTAAGCAGGGGTAGCTATGGCTACACCTTC.

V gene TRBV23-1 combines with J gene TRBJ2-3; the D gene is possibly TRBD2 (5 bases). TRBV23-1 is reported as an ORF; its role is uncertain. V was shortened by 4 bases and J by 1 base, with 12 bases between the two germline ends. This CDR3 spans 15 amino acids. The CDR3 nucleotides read TGCGCCAGCAGTCCCCGGAGGTCGCGCACAGATACGCAGTATTTT. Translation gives CASSPRRSRTDTQYF.

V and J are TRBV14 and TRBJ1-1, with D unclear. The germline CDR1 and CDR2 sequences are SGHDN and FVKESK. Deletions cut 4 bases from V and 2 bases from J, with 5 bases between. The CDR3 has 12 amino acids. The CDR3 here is CASSPYNTEAFF. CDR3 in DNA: TGTGCCAGCAGCCCCTATAACACTGAAGCTTTCTTT.

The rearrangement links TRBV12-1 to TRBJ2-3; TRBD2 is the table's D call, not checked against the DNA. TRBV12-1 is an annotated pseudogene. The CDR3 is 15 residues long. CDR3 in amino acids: CASSFDGRAEDTQYF. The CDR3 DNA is TGTGCCAGCAGCTTTGACGGGAGGGCCGAAGATACGCAGTATTTT.

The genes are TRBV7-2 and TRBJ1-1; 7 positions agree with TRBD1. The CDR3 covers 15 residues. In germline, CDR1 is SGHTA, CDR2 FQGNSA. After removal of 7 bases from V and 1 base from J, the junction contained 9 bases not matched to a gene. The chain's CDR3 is CASKRGDRRNTEAFF. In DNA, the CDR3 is TGTGCCAGCAAGAGGGGGGACAGACGGAACACTGAAGCTTTCTTT.

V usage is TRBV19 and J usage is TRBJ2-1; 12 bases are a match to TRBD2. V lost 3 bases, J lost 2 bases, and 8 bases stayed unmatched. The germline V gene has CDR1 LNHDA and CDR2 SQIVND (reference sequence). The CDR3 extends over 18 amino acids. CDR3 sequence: CASSMGPTSGRAYNEQFF. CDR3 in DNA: TGTGCCAGTAGTATGGGCCCGACTAGCGGGAGAGCCTACAATGAGCAGTTCTTC.

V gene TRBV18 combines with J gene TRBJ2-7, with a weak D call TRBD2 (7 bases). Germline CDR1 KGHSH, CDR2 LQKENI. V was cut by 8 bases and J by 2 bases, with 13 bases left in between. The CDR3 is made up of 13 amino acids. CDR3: CASRGGSAYEQYF. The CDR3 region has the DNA TGTGCCAGCAGGGGGGGTTCCGCCTACGAGCAGTACTTC. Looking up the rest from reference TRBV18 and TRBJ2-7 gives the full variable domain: NAGVMQNPRHLVRRRGQEARLRCSPMKGHSHVYWYRQLPEEGLKFMVYLQKENIIDESGMPKERFSAEFPKEGPSILRIQQVVRGDSAAYFCASRGGSAYEQYFGPGTRLTVT.

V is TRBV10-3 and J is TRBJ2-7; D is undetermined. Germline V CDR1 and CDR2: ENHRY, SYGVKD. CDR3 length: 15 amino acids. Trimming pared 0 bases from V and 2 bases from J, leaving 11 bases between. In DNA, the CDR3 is TGTGCCATCAGTGAGTCACTGCGGTTAACCTACGAGCAGTACTTC. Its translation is CAISESLRLTYEQYF.

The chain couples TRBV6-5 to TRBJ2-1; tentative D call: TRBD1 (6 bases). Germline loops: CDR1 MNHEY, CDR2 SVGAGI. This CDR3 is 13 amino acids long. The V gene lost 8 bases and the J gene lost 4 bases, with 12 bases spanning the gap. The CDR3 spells CASGLTGYNEQFF. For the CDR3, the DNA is TGTGCCAGCGGGCTGACAGGATACAATGAGCAGTTCTTC.

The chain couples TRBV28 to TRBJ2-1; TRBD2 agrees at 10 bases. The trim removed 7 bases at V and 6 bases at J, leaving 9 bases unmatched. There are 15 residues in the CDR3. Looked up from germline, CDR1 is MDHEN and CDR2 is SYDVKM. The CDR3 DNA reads TGTGCCAGCACTACTGGGACTAGCGCAGGCAATGAGCAGTTCTTC. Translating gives CASTTGTSAGNEQFF. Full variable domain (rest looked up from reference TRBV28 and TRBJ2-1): DVKVTQSSRYLVKRTGEKVFLECVQDMDHENMFWYRQDPGLGLRLIYFSYDVKMKEKGDIPEGYSVSREKKERFSLILESASTNQTSMYLCASTTGTSAGNEQFFGPGTRLTVL.

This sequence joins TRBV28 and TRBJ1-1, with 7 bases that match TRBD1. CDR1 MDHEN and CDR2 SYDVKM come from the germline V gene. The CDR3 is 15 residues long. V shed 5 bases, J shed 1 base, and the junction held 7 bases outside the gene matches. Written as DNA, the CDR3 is TGTGCCAGCAGTCAGGGGGGAGGAACGAACACTGAAGCTTTCTTT. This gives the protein CASSQGGGTNTEAFF. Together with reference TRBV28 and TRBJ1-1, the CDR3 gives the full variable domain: DVKVTQSSRYLVKRTGEKVFLECVQDMDHENMFWYRQDPGLGLRLIYFSYDVKMKEKGDIPEGYSVSREKKERFSLILESASTNQTSMYLCASSQGGGTNTEAFFGQGTRLTVV.

CDR3 DNA sequence: TGTGCCAGCAGTTACCCCAGGACAGTAAATCAGCCCCAGCATTTT. Its translation is CASSYPRTVNQPQHF. The chain employs TRBV6-5 and TRBJ1-5; D may be TRBD1 (6 bases). The germline gives CDR1 MNHEY, CDR2 SVGAGI. This CDR3 spans 15 amino acids. V lost 2 bases and J lost 4, with 12 bases in between.

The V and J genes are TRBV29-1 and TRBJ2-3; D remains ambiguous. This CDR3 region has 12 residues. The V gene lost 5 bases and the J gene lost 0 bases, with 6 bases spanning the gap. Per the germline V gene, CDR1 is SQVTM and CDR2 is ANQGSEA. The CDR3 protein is CSVSSSTDTQYF. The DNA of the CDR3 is TGCAGCGTTTCCTCTAGCACAGATACGCAGTATTTT.

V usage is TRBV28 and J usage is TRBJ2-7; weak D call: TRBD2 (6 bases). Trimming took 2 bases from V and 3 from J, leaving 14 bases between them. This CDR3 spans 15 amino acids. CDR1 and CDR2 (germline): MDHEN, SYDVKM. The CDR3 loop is CASSLERQGGYEQYF. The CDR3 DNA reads TGTGCCAGCAGTTTAGAAAGGCAGGGAGGCTACGAGCAGTACTTC.

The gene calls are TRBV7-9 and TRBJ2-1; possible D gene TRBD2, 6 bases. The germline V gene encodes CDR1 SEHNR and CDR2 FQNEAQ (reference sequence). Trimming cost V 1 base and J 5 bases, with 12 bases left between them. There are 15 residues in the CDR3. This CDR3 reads CASSLVVAADNEQFF. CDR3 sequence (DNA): TGTGCCAGCAGCTTAGTGGTAGCGGCCGACAATGAGCAGTTCTTC.

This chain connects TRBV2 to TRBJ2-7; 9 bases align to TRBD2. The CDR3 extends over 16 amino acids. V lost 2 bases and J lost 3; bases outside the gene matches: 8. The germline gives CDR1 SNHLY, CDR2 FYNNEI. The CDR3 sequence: CASSETGGRARYEQYF. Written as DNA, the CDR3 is TGTGCCAGCAGTGAAACCGGCGGGAGGGCCCGCTACGAGCAGTACTTC.

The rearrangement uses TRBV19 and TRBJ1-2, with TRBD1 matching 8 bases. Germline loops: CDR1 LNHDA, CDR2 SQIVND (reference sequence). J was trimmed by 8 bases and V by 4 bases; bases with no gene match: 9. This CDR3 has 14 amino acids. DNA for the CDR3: TGTGCCAGTAGTAGCCTGGACAGGGCGGGAGGCTACACCTTC. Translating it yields CASSSLDRAGGYTF. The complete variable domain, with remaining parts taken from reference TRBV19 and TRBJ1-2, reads DGGITQSPKYLFRKEGQNVTLSCEQNLNHDAMYWYRQDPGQGLRLIYYSQIVNDFQKGDIAEGYSVSREKKESFPLTVTSAQKNPTAFYLCASSSLDRAGGYTFGSGTRLTVV.

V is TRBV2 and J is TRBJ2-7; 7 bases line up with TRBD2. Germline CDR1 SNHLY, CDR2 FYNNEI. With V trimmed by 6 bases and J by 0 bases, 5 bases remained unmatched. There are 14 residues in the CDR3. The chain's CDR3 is CASRDSGLSYEQYF. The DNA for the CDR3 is TGTGCCAGCAGGGATAGCGGGCTCTCCTACGAGCAGTACTTC.

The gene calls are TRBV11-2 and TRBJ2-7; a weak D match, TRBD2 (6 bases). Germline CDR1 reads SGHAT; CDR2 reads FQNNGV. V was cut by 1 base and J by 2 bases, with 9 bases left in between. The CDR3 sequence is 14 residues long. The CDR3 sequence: CASSLVSGAYEQYF. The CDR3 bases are TGTGCCAGCAGCTTAGTTAGCGGAGCCTACGAGCAGTACTTC.

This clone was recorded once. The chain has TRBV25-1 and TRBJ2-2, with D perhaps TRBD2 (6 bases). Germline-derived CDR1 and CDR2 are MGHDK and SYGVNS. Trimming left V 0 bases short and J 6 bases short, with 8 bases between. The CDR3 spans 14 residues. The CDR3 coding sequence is TGTGCCAGCAGTGAATACTGGGAGGCCGGGGAGCTGTTTTTT. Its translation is CASSEYWEAGELFF.

CDR3 sequence reads: CASSLHGTEAFF. The CDR3 bases are TGTGCCAGCAGCCTCCACGGCACTGAAGCTTTCTTT. This chain links TRBV5-4 with TRBJ1-1; D gene uncertain. V gave up 4 bases and J gave up 4 bases, with 8 bases separating them. Germline V gene data show CDR1 as SGHNT and CDR2 as YYREEE (reference sequence). This CDR3 contains 12 residues.

CDR3 sequence (DNA): TGTGCCAGCAGCGCCGCCGGGACAGTAGAAGAGACCCAGTACTTC. This encodes CASSAAGTVEETQYF. V usage is TRBV9 and J usage is TRBJ2-5, with 7 bases lining up with TRBD1. Trimming removed 3 bases from V and 3 bases from J; junction bases left unmatched: 8. Germline CDR1 reads SGDLS; CDR2 reads YYNGEE. The CDR3 loop spans 15 amino acids.

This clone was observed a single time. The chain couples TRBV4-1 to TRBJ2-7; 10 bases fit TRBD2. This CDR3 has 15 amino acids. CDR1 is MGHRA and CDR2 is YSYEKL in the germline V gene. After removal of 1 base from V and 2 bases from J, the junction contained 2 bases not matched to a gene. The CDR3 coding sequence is TGCGCCAGCAGCCAAGGACTAGCGGGTGCCTACGAGCAGTACTTC. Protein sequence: CASSQGLAGAYEQYF.

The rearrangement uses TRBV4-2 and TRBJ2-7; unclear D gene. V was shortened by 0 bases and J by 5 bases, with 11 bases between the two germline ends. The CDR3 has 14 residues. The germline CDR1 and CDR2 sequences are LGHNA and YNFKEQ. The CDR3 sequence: CASSQESSFHEQYF. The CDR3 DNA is TGTGCCAGCAGCCAAGAGTCTAGTTTCCACGAGCAGTACTTC.

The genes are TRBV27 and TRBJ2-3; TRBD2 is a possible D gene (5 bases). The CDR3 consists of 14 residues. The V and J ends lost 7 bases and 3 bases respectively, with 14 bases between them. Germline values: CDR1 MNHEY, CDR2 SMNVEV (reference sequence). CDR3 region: CASTPSGWTDTQYF. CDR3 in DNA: TGTGCCAGCACACCCAGCGGTTGGACAGATACGCAGTATTTT.

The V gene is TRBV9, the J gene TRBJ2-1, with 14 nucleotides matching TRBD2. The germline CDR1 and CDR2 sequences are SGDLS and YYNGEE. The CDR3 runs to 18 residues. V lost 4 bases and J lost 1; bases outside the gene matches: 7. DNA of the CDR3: TGTGCCAGCAGCCCGAGTGGACTAGCGGGAGGTTCCTACAATGAGCAGTTCTTC. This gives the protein CASSPSGLAGGSYNEQFF.